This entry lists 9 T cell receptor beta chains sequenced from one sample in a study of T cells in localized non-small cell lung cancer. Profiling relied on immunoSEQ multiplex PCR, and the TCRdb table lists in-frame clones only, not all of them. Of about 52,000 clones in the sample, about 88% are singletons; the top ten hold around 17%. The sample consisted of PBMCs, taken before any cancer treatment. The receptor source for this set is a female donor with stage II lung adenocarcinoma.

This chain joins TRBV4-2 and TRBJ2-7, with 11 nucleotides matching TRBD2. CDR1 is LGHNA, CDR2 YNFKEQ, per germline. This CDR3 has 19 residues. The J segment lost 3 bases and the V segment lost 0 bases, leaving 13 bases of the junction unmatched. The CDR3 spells CASSQEGLAGGVGLYEQYF. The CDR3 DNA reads TGTGCCAGCAGCCAAGAAGGGCTAGCGGGGGGAGTAGGGCTCTACGAGCAGTACTTC.

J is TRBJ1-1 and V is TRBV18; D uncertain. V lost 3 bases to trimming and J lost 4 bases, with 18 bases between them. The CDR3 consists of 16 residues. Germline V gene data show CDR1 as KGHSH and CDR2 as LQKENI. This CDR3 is CASSPRDLVMGTEAFF. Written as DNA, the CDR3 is TGTGCCAGCTCACCTCGAGACCTGGTAATGGGCACTGAAGCTTTCTTT.

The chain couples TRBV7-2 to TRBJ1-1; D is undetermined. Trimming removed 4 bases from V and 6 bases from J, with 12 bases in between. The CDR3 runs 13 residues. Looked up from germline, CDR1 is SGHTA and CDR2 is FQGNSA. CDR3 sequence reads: CASSSWYRAEAFF. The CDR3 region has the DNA TGTGCCAGCAGCTCGTGGTATCGGGCTGAAGCTTTCTTT.

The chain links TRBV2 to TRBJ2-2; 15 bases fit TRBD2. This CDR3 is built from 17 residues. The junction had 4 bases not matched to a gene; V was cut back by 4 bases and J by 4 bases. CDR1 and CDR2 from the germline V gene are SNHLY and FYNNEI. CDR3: CASSGTSGGGATGELFF. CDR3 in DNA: TGTGCCAGCAGTGGGACTAGCGGGGGGGGCGCCACCGGGGAGCTGTTTTTT.

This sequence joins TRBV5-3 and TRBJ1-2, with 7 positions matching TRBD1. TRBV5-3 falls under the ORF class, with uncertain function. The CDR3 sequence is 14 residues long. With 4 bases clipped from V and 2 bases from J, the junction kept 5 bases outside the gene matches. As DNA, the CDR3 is TGTGCCAGAAGCCCTGGGGACAGAAACTATGGCTACACCTTC. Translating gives CARSPGDRNYGYTF.

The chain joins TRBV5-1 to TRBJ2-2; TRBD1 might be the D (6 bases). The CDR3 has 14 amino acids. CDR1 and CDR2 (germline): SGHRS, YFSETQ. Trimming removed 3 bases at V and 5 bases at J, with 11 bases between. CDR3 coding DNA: TGCGCCAGCAGCTACACAGGACAGACCGGGGAGCTGTTTTTT. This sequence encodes CASSYTGQTGELFF.

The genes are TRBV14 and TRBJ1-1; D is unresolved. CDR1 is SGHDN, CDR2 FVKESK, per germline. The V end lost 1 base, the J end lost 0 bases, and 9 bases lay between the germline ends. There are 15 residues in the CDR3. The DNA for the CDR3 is TGTGCCAGCAGCCAAGGTAGAAGCTTGAACACTGAAGCTTTCTTT. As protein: CASSQGRSLNTEAFF.

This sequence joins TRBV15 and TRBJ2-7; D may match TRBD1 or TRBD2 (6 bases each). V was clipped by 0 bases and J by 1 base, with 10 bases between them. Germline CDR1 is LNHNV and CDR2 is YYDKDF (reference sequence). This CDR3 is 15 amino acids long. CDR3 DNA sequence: TGTGCCACCAGCAGAGATCAGGGGACTTCCTACGAGCAGTACTTC. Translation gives CATSRDQGTSYEQYF.

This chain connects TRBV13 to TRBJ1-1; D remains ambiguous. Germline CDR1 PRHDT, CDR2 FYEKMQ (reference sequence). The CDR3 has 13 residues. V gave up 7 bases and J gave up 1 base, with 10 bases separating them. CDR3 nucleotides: TGTGCCAGCACCCGGCGGGCGAACACTGAAGCTTTCTTT. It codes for CASTRRANTEAFF. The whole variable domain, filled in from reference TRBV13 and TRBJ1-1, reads AAGVIQSPRHLIKEKRETATLKCYPIPRHDTVYWYQQGPGQDPQFLISFYEKMQSDKGSIPDRFSAQQFSDYHSELNMSSLELGDSALYFCASTRRANTEAFFGQGTRLTVV.